Following are 27 T cell receptor beta chains from one sample sequenced in a study of HIV-infected children after antiretroviral therapy interruption. The sample's treatment: PENTA 11 planned treatment interruption arm or continuous ART arm. Unique molecular identifiers were included in an RNA-based 3' RACE TCR library. TCRdb re-analysed the 3' RACE reads in MiXCR, keeping a single row per CDR3 protein. The sample consists of about 89,000 distinct CDR3 sequences, 6% to 8.5% of them appearing once. The sequenced sample was CD45RA+ CD4+ T cells from PBMCs, pooled from several time points, obtained from a donor given antiretroviral therapy, either interrupted or continuous. The subset here: naive CD4+ CD45RA+ CD45RO- T cells. Receptors originate from a pool of human donors with HIV.

This clonotype was picked up many times. V and J are TRBV24-1 and TRBJ2-2, with TRBD2 matching 8 bases. The V and J ends lost 3 bases and 5 bases, in that order; junction bases with no gene match: 7. From germline, CDR1 is KGHDR and CDR2 SFDVKD. This CDR3 contains 16 residues. The CDR3 DNA is TGTGCCACCAGTGATCCCCGGGGGGGCGGAACCGGGGAGCTGTTTTTT. This encodes CATSDPRGGGTGELFF.

This clonotype was seen at least ten times. The chain has TRBV20-1 and TRBJ2-4; 10 nucleotides agree with TRBD1. The CDR3 length is 14 residues. The germline CDR1 and CDR2 sequences are DFQATT and SNEGSKA (reference sequence). V was pared by 0 bases and J by 6 bases, with 2 bases of the junction left unmatched. As DNA, the CDR3 is TGCAGTGCTAGAGATGGGGACAGGGGAAACATTCAGTACTTC. Residues: CSARDGDRGNIQYF.

This clonotype was observed at least ten times. The chain is built from TRBV29-1 and TRBJ1-2; 9 bases agree with TRBD1. V trimming: 4 bases; J trimming: 3 bases; junction bases outside the gene matches: 3. This CDR3 spans 13 amino acids. Germline values: CDR1 SQVTM, CDR2 ANQGSEA. This chain's CDR3 is CSVGTGEYYGYTF. The CDR3 DNA reads as TGCAGCGTTGGGACAGGGGAGTACTATGGCTACACCTTC. Full variable domain (rest looked up from reference TRBV29-1 and TRBJ1-2): SAVISQKPSRDICQRGTSLTIQCQVDSQVTMMFWYRQQPGQSLTLIATANQGSEATYESGFVIDKFPISRPNLTFSTLTVSNMSPEDSSIYLCSVGTGEYYGYTFGSGTRLTVV.

In this sample, this clonotype turned up many times. V gene TRBV12-3 or TRBV12-4 combines with J gene TRBJ1-1; the D gene is possibly TRBD1 (5 bases). CDR3 length: 13 residues. V lost 5 bases, J lost 6 bases, and 13 bases lay in between. CDR3 residues: CASSGLRGPEAFF. The CDR3 nucleotides read TGTGCCAGCAGTGGTTTGCGGGGCCCTGAAGCTTTCTTT.

This clonotype was counted at least ten times. The chain employs TRBV30 and TRBJ2-2; 7 bases agree with TRBD1. Unmatched junction bases numbered 3, after V lost 5 bases and J lost 6 bases. The CDR3 covers 12 residues. Germline CDR1 and CDR2: GTSNPN and SVGIG (reference sequence). The CDR3 sequence is CAWHRGPGELFF. For the CDR3, the DNA is TGTGCCTGGCATAGGGGGCCCGGGGAGCTGTTTTTT.

The gene calls are TRBV10-3 and TRBJ2-5; D is perhaps TRBD2 (5 bases). V lost 6 bases and J lost 7, with 15 bases in between. CDR3 length: 13 amino acids. Germline V lookup: CDR1 ENHRY, CDR2 SYGVKD. The CDR3 here is CAIRAAGVGTQYF. CDR3 coding DNA: TGTGCCATCAGGGCGGCCGGGGTAGGGACCCAGTACTTC.

The J gene is TRBJ1-4, the V gene TRBV7-9; tentatively, D is TRBD1 (6 bases). V lost 2 bases and J lost 8, with 12 bases in between. The CDR3 loop spans 14 amino acids. The V gene's germline CDR1 is SEHNR and CDR2 FQNEAQ (reference sequence). The CDR3 bases are TGTGCCAGCAGCTTATCGCAGGGGAGAGAAAAACTGTTTTTT. This codes for CASSLSQGREKLFF.

This clonotype has ten or more counts. This chain connects TRBV14 to TRBJ2-1; no reliable D call. V shed 0 bases and J shed 2 bases, with 11 bases lying between them. CDR1 and CDR2 (germline): SGHDN, FVKESK. The CDR3 length is 16 residues. CDR3 in amino acids: CASSQDWASTYNEQFF. In DNA form, the CDR3 reads TGTGCCAGCAGCCAAGATTGGGCCTCAACCTACAATGAGCAGTTCTTC.

The sample holds a few counts of this clonotype. V gene TRBV9 combines with J gene TRBJ1-2, with D possibly matching TRBD1 (5 bases). The V gene lost 0 bases and the J gene lost 6 bases, with 18 bases spanning the gap. The CDR3 runs to 16 residues. Germline V gene sequence: CDR1 SGDLS, CDR2 YYNGEE. The CDR3 nucleotides read TGTGCCAGCAGCGTAGGTGGGCGGCCGGGGGGAGATGGCTACACCTTC. It encodes CASSVGGRPGGDGYTF. Full variable domain (missing parts from reference TRBV9 and TRBJ1-2): DSGVTQTPKHLITATGQRVTLRCSPRSGDLSVYWYQQSLDQGLQFLIQYYNGEERAKGNILERFSAQQFPDLHSELNLSSLELGDSALYFCASSVGGRPGGDGYTFGSGTRLTVV.

Ten or more counts support this clonotype. V is TRBV6-1 and J is TRBJ2-7; TRBD1 might be the D (5 bases). The germline CDR1 and CDR2 sequences are MNHNS and SASEGT. The CDR3 spans 13 residues. V lost 6 bases and J 1 base, leaving 10 bases between the germline ends. The chain's CDR3 is CASSQTESYEQYF. CDR3 sequence (DNA): TGTGCCAGCAGCCAGACAGAGTCCTACGAGCAGTACTTC.

The chain is built from TRBV10-1 and TRBJ2-3, with D tentatively TRBD2 (5 bases). The CDR3 is 15 residues long. The germline V gene encodes CDR1 WNHNN and CDR2 SYGVQD (reference sequence). Trimming stripped 7 bases from V and 9 bases from J, with 23 bases between. In nucleotides, the CDR3 is TGCGCCAGCAAAAGGGCGGGCAGGTCGTTTTGCACGCAGTATTTT. This translates into CASKRAGRSFCTQYF.

This clonotype appeared many times. V is TRBV11-2 and J is TRBJ2-7; TRBD2 agrees at 9 bases. CDR1 is SGHAT, CDR2 FQNNGV, per germline. The CDR3 sequence is 15 residues long. The junction had 10 bases not matched to a gene; V was cut back by 5 bases and J by 5 bases. DNA of the CDR3: TGTGCCAGCAGCCCTATTAGCGGGAGTCTCCACGAGCAGTACTTC. This translates into CASSPISGSLHEQYF.

This clonotype was seen at least ten times. The rearrangement joins TRBV3-1 to TRBJ2-7; D possibly corresponds to TRBD2 (6 bases). Germline V gene sequence: CDR1 LGHDT, CDR2 YNNKEL (reference sequence). This CDR3 is 15 amino acids long. The ends were cut back, 1 base at V and 2 bases at J, with 12 bases in the middle. CDR3 loop: CASSQVGGLAYEQYF. CDR3 DNA: TGTGCCAGCAGCCAAGTCGGGGGACTGGCCTACGAGCAGTACTTC.

This clonotype has just a few counts. The chain links TRBV5-1 to TRBJ2-5; D call uncertain. This CDR3 region has 13 residues. The V gene's germline CDR1 is SGHRS and CDR2 YFSETQ. Trimming removed 3 bases from V and 1 base from J, with 7 bases in between. The CDR3 region is CASSSDTQETQYF. The CDR3 DNA reads as TGCGCCAGCAGCTCCGATACCCAAGAGACCCAGTACTTC. Combining the CDR3 with reference TRBV5-1 and TRBJ2-5 gives the whole variable domain KAGVTQTPRYLIKTRGQQVTLSCSPISGHRSVSWYQQTPGQGLQFLFEYFSETQRNKGNFPGRFSGRQFSNSRSEMNVSTLELGDSALYLCASSSDTQETQYFGPGTRLLVL.

This clonotype was found many times. The chain links TRBV20-1 to TRBJ2-1; the match to TRBD2 covers 9 bases. Losses at the gene ends were 5 bases for V and 2 bases for J; bases not matched to a gene: 19. CDR1 is DFQATT and CDR2 is SNEGSKA in the germline V gene (reference sequence). This CDR3 region has 19 residues. CDR3 bases: TGCAGTGCTCGTGAGGTTTCCGGAGCGGGAGGCTCCACCTACAATGAGCAGTTCTTC. This translates into CSAREVSGAGGSTYNEQFF.

The sample holds many counts of this clonotype. V is TRBV5-1 and J is TRBJ2-7; TRBD1 matches at 7 bases. The CDR3 extends over 15 amino acids. Germline V gene lookup returns CDR1 SGHRS and CDR2 YFSETQ. The junction had 10 bases not matched to a gene; V was cut back by 4 bases and J by 3 bases. In DNA form, the CDR3 reads TGCGCCAGCAGCACCTCAGGGGGAACCCTCTACGAGCAGTACTTC. The encoded protein is CASSTSGGTLYEQYF.

Many counts were recorded for this clonotype. J is TRBJ2-1 and V is TRBV10-3, with 7 bases matching TRBD2. Germline CDR1 is ENHRY and CDR2 is SYGVKD. Trimming cost V 0 bases and J 5 bases; bases outside gene matches: 4. CDR3 length: 15 residues. The CDR3, as DNA: TGTGCCATCAGTGAGTCGAGGCTAGCGGACAATGAGCAGTTCTTC. Translating gives CAISESRLADNEQFF.

This clonotype has at least ten counts. The rearrangement joins TRBV4-1 to TRBJ2-2; 8 bases agree with TRBD2. The trim removed 1 base at V and 1 base at J, leaving 2 bases unmatched. Germline-derived CDR1 and CDR2 are MGHRA and YSYEKL. The CDR3 contains 16 residues. This chain's CDR3 is CASSQGSGVNTGELFF. The CDR3 region has the DNA TGCGCCAGCAGCCAAGGTAGCGGGGTGAACACCGGGGAGCTGTTTTTT.

This clonotype has a count of ten or more. V usage is TRBV29-1 and J usage is TRBJ2-7; perhaps TRBD1 as D (6 bases). Germline loops: CDR1 SQVTM, CDR2 ANQGSEA. Trimming shortened V by 4 bases and J by 0 bases, and 19 bases separated the two germline ends. This CDR3 comprises 16 residues. The CDR3 region has the DNA TGCAGCGTTGTAAGGTGGGGCAGGGGAAGCTCCTACGAGCAGTACTTC. Amino acid sequence: CSVVRWGRGSSYEQYF.

This clonotype has more than one count but fewer than ten. At one end the junction does not follow the germline gene, possibly because of a read error. The chain is built from TRBV12-3 or TRBV12-4 and TRBJ1-1, with no clear D. The CDR3 runs 14 residues. The CDR3 coding sequence is TGTGCAAGCAGCTTAGCCGGGAAAGGCACAGAAGTCTTCTTT. Protein product: CASSLAGKGTEVFF.

V is TRBV20-1 and J is TRBJ2-1, with a possible D match to TRBD2 (5 bases). The CDR3 sequence is 16 residues long. Germline V lookup: CDR1 DFQATT, CDR2 SNEGSKA (reference sequence). V lost 4 bases, J lost 0 bases, and 16 bases lay in between. The CDR3 DNA reads as TGCAGTGCTACAGTCACGGGGTCCAGCTCCTACAATGAGCAGTTCTTC. This gives the protein CSATVTGSSSYNEQFF.

This clonotype occurred many times. CDR3 region: CASSLGQGGYGYTF. CDR3 sequence (DNA): TGTGCCAGCAGCTTGGGACAGGGCGGTTACGGCTACACCTTC. The V call is TRBV5-5, the J call TRBJ1-2, with 7 bases fitting TRBD1. Per the germline V gene, CDR1 is SGHKS and CDR2 is YYEKEE (reference sequence). The J segment lost 8 bases and the V segment lost 0 bases, leaving 7 bases of the junction unmatched. CDR3 length: 14 amino acids.

This clonotype appeared many times. The CDR3: CASSSTGTGNEKLFF. In DNA form, the CDR3 reads TGTGCCAGCAGTTCGACCGGGACAGGCAATGAAAAACTGTTTTTT. This chain connects TRBV6-5 to TRBJ1-4; 8 positions match TRBD1. There are 15 residues in the CDR3. The germline V gene has CDR1 MNHEY and CDR2 SVGAGI. J lost 5 bases, V lost 4 bases, and 6 bases had no gene match.

This clonotype was recorded at least ten times. The V gene is TRBV5-6, the J gene TRBJ1-1; D not resolved. V was clipped by 2 bases and J by 0 bases, with 11 bases between them. Germline V gene data show CDR1 as SGHDT and CDR2 as YYEEEE. The CDR3 has 15 amino acids. The CDR3 is CASSFVAGMNTEAFF. The CDR3 coding sequence is TGTGCCAGCAGCTTTGTTGCGGGTATGAACACTGAAGCTTTCTTT.

The V call is TRBV5-1, the J call TRBJ2-3; TRBD1 agrees at 7 bases. This CDR3 is built from 15 residues. CDR1 and CDR2 from the germline V gene are SGHRS and YFSETQ. J lost 6 bases, V lost 4 bases, and 11 bases had no gene match. The CDR3 nucleotides read TGCGCCAGCAGCGCTATAGGGACAGCCGTGGATACGCAGTATTTT. This encodes CASSAIGTAVDTQYF.

The chain couples TRBV7-2 to TRBJ1-1, with a tentative D call TRBD1 (6 bases). CDR3 length equals 15 residues. Germline CDR1 SGHTA, CDR2 FQGNSA. V was cut by 1 base and J by 1 base, with 10 bases left in between. CDR3 DNA sequence: TGTGCCAGCAGCTTAGTGGGGGGCGCGAACACTGAAGCTTTCTTT. This gives the protein CASSLVGGANTEAFF.

This clonotype was counted at least ten times. The chain recombines TRBV3-1 with TRBJ2-5, with D maybe TRBD2 (5 bases). This CDR3 spans 13 amino acids. From germline, CDR1 is LGHDT and CDR2 YNNKEL (reference sequence). The V and J ends lost 4 bases and 4 bases respectively, with 10 bases between them. The DNA of the CDR3 is TGTGCCAGCAGCCTGGACTTAGGAGAGACCCAGTACTTC. It encodes CASSLDLGETQYF.